This is a list of T cell receptor beta chains from one sample in a study of cytomegalovirus exposure and HLA in healthy donors. This table comes from immunoSEQ multiplex PCR, and its TCRdb copy is limited to in-frame clones, with some not included. The table shows some 80,000 clones, with about 78% occurring only once. The sequencing input was PBMCs. Receptors were obtained from a man in his forties in good health and CMV-seronegative. Both conserved end residues are part of each CDR3. The order of the fields is J gene, D gene, clone size, V gene, CDR3 protein, CDR3 DNA. D genes are given only for firm matches. Clone size is given for some rows only: seen once, a few or many times, or a class if the clone is expanded.

TRBJ1-2	NA	NA	TRBV5-5	CASTVDLRVSYGYTF	TGTGCCAGCACCGTCGATTTGCGAGTTAGCTATGGCTACACCTTC
TRBJ1-4	NA	NA	TRBV5-5	CASSSLMGAANEKLFF	TGTGCCAGCAGCTCCTTGATGGGGGCCGCTAATGAAAAACTGTTTTTT
TRBJ2-1	TRBD2	NA	TRBV5-4	CASSFAGGPHNEQFF	TGTGCCAGCAGCTTCGCGGGAGGGCCCCACAATGAGCAGTTCTTC
TRBJ2-2	NA	NA	TRBV4-1	CASSQALATNTGELFF	TGCGCCAGCAGCCAAGCACTAGCTACGAACACCGGGGAGCTGTTTTTT
TRBJ2-1	TRBD2	NA	TRBV2	CASSERSSGNEQFF	TGTGCCAGCAGTGAAAGGTCTAGCGGCAATGAGCAGTTCTTC
TRBJ2-2	TRBD2	few	TRBV28	CASSSGLAANTGELFF	TGTGCCAGCAGTTCGGGACTAGCGGCGAACACCGGGGAGCTGTTTTTT
TRBJ2-3	TRBD2	NA	TRBV9	CASSAPGGDTQYF	TGTGCCAGCAGCGCTCCGGGAGGAGATACGCAGTATTTT
TRBJ1-3	TRBD1	NA	TRBV5-1	CASSLAGTGDGNTIYF	TGCGCCAGCAGCTTGGCCGGGACAGGGGACGGAAACACCATATATTTT
TRBJ2-7	NA	NA	TRBV6-5	CASTLAYEQYF	TGTGCCAGCACGTTGGCTTACGAGCAGTACTTC
TRBJ1-2	NA	few	TRBV6-1	CASSEKGAYGYTF	TGTGCCAGCAGTGAAAAAGGGGCCTATGGCTACACCTTC
TRBJ2-5	NA	NA	TRBV6-6	CASSYPAQGLQETQYF	TGTGCCAGCAGTTATCCAGCGCAGGGACTCCAAGAGACCCAGTACTTC
TRBJ2-7	TRBD2	NA	TRBV18	CASSPPSREGHEQYF	TGTGCCAGCTCACCACCGAGCAGGGAGGGGCACGAGCAGTACTTC
TRBJ2-3	TRBD2	NA	TRBV9	CASSVIAGAGTDTQYF	TGTGCCAGCAGCGTTATCGCGGGAGCAGGCACAGATACGCAGTATTTT
TRBJ1-1	NA	NA	TRBV6-5	CASKYGGRNTEAFF	TGTGCCAGCAAGTACGGGGGACGGAACACTGAAGCTTTCTTT
TRBJ1-5	TRBD1	NA	TRBV28	CASALGQEAQPQHF	TGTGCCAGCGCCTTGGGACAGGAGGCTCAGCCCCAGCATTTT
TRBJ2-6	NA	few	TRBV2	CASSIRGSGANVLTF	TGTGCCAGCAGTATAAGGGGGAGTGGGGCCAACGTCCTGACTTTC
TRBJ2-7	NA	NA	TRBV7-8	CASSLQARGPYEQYF	TGTGCCAGCAGCTTGCAGGCCAGGGGCCCCTACGAGCAGTACTTC
TRBJ2-2	NA	NA	TRBV11-3	CASSLAFPWRDTGELFF	TGTGCCAGCAGCTTAGCCTTCCCGTGGAGGGACACCGGGGAGCTGTTTTTT
TRBJ1-1	TRBD1	NA	TRBV27	CASKLQGRTEAFF	TGTGCCAGCAAACTACAGGGGAGGACTGAAGCTTTCTTT
TRBJ2-3	NA	few	TRBV5-1	CASEKSSGTDTQYF	TGCGCCAGCGAGAAATCTAGCGGCACAGATACGCAGTATTTT
TRBJ2-4	NA	NA	TRBV19	CASSPPGHEENIQYF	TGTGCCAGTAGTCCACCGGGACACGAAGAAAACATTCAGTACTTC
TRBJ2-3	TRBD2	NA	TRBV10-3	CAIRDLAGSTDTQYF	TGTGCCATCAGGGACCTAGCGGGGTCCACAGATACGCAGTATTTT
TRBJ2-7	TRBD2	NA	TRBV7-9	CASSSEAGAGPSYEQYF	TGTGCCAGCAGCTCCGAAGCGGGAGCGGGACCCTCCTACGAGCAGTACTTC
TRBJ1-5	NA	NA	TRBV10-3	CAISEGGSSNQPQHF	TGTGCCATCAGTGAGGGGGGCTCGAGCAATCAGCCCCAGCATTTT
TRBJ2-2	TRBD1	NA	TRBV19	CASSIKRGTGLTSAGELFF	TGTGCCAGTAGTATAAAAAGAGGGACAGGGCTAACTAGTGCCGGGGAGCTGTTTTTT
TRBJ1-2	TRBD1	NA	TRBV28	CASIETGSYGYTF	TGTGCCAGCATAGAGACAGGGTCATATGGCTACACCTTC
TRBJ2-5	NA	NA	TRBV11-2	CASSSRSEGEQYF	TGTGCCAGCAGCTCACGGTCTGAGGGGGAGCAGTACTTC
TRBJ1-1	TRBD1	NA	TRBV19	CASCKGAGEAFF	TGTGCCAGTTGTAAGGGGGCAGGTGAAGCTTTCTTT
TRBJ2-7	TRBD1	NA	TRBV28	CASSFDRGSYEQYF	TGTGCCAGCAGTTTTGACAGGGGATCCTACGAGCAGTACTTC
TRBJ2-1	NA	NA	TRBV29-1	CSARGYNEQFF	TGCAGCGCCAGGGGTTACAATGAGCAGTTCTTC
TRBJ2-1	NA	few	TRBV28	CASTLLYRPEQFF	TGTGCCAGCACTCTCCTTTATCGTCCTGAGCAGTTCTTC
TRBJ2-2	TRBD1	NA	TRBV5-1	CASSLDREAGELFF	TGCGCCAGCAGCCTCGACAGGGAAGCCGGGGAGCTGTTTTTT
TRBJ2-3	NA	NA	TRBV12-5	CASGLEPSTDTQYF	TGTGCTAGTGGTTTAGAGCCTAGCACAGATACGCAGTATTTT
TRBJ2-2	NA	NA	TRBV18	CASSPVNTGELFF	TGTGCCAGCTCACCCGTGAACACCGGGGAGCTGTTTTTT
TRBJ2-3	TRBD2	once	TRBV9	CASSAGTSGPGLSDTQYF	TGTGCCAGCAGCGCCGGGACTAGCGGGCCTGGGCTTTCAGATACGCAGTATTTT
TRBJ1-4	NA	NA	TRBV28	CASSSLGHTTNEKLFF	TGTGCCAGCAGTTCCCTGGGACATACAACTAATGAAAAACTGTTTTTT
TRBJ1-2	NA	NA	TRBV14	CASSQDGAAAGYTF	TGTGCCAGCAGCCAAGATGGGGCAGCCGCCGGCTACACCTTC